What follows are 29 T cell receptor beta chains derived from one specimen sequenced in a study of beta chain features in type 1 diabetes. Reverse transcription of all isolated RNA meant that expressed TCRB transcripts were sequenced. Produced via immunoSEQ multiplex PCR; TCRdb's table is partial and in-frame only. The data hold hundreds of thousands of clones, with about 15% observed a single time. The sequencing input was naive CD4+ T cells from blood. These receptors originate from a man in his thirties or forties in good health.

The genes are TRBV5-1 and TRBJ1-2; 8 nucleotides agree with TRBD1. The CDR3 has 14 amino acids. The germline gives CDR1 SGHRS, CDR2 YFSETQ. Trimming cost V 4 bases and J 4 bases; bases outside gene matches: 6. CDR3 amino acids: CASSEGQGGYGYTF. The CDR3 DNA reads TGCGCCAGCAGCGAAGGACAGGGCGGCTATGGCTACACCTTC.

This clone has just a few counts. The chain uses TRBV10-3 and TRBJ2-2; possibly TRBD1 for D (5 bases). V shed 3 bases and J shed 3 bases, with 5 bases lying between them. The CDR3 is 13 residues long. Germline CDR1 reads ENHRY; CDR2 reads SYGVKD. The CDR3 DNA reads TGTGCCATCAGTGACAGGGACACCGGGGAGCTGTTTTTT. It yields the protein CAISDRDTGELFF.

The V gene is TRBV15, the J gene TRBJ2-3; 10 bases match TRBD2. After removal of 3 bases from V and 3 bases from J, the junction contained 6 bases not matched to a gene. There are 16 residues in the CDR3. The germline gives CDR1 LNHNV, CDR2 YYDKDF (reference sequence). CDR3 region: CATSRGERGGTDTQYF. As DNA, the CDR3 is TGTGCCACCAGCAGGGGAGAGCGGGGGGGAACAGATACGCAGTATTTT.

This clone was recorded a few times. The J gene is TRBJ2-5, the V gene TRBV5-1; D may match TRBD1 or TRBD2 (5 bases each). The V end was cut by 3 bases, the J end by 1 base, with 25 bases between. Germline CDR1 and CDR2: SGHRS and YFSETQ. This CDR3 is 19 amino acids long. As DNA, the CDR3 is TGCGCCAGCAGCTCGATACTTCCATTTAGGGACCGAAGCCAAGAGACCCAGTACTTC. This codes for CASSSILPFRDRSQETQYF.

This clone was seen repeatedly, ten times or more. The CDR3 DNA reads TGTGCCTGGATGGCGGGCGGCTACAATGAGCAGTTCTTC. It is translated as CAWMAGGYNEQFF. This chain uses TRBV30 with TRBJ2-1; TRBD2 is a possible D gene (5 bases). The length of the CDR3 is 13 residues. Germline V gene data show CDR1 as GTSNPN and CDR2 as SVGIG (reference sequence). V lost 4 bases and J 3 bases, leaving 10 bases between the germline ends.

The genes are TRBV5-6 and TRBJ2-1; D is undetermined. With 6 bases removed from V and 10 bases from J, the gap between germline ends came to 23 bases. Germline CDR1 reads SGHDT; CDR2 reads YYEEEE. CDR3 length equals 15 residues. CDR3 sequence (DNA): TGTGCCAGCACTCGTGGTAGGGCCCGGGTAGTCGAGCAGTTCTTC. As protein: CASTRGRARVVEQFF. Full variable domain (remainder filled in from reference TRBV5-6 and TRBJ2-1): DAGVTQSPTHLIKTRGQQVTLRCSPKSGHDTVSWYQQALGQGPQFIFQYYEEEERQRGNFPDRFSGHQFPNYSSELNVNALLLGDSALYLCASTRGRARVVEQFFGPGTRLTVL.

The V call is TRBV4-3, the J call TRBJ1-2; tentatively, D is TRBD1 (6 bases). Deletions cut 1 base from V and 6 bases from J, with 18 bases between. This CDR3 region has 16 residues. The germline V gene encodes CDR1 LGHNA and CDR2 YSLEER. The CDR3 region has the DNA TGCGCCAGCAGCCAAGTTTTCGAACAGGGAGTGAATGGCTACACCTTC. Protein sequence: CASSQVFEQGVNGYTF.

The V gene is TRBV12-5, the J gene TRBJ2-5; D unresolved. This CDR3 comprises 13 residues. Germline V gene lookup returns CDR1 LGHNT and CDR2 FRNRAP. Trimming took off 3 bases at V and 2 bases at J, with 7 bases between the two ends. Written as DNA, the CDR3 is TGTGCTAGTGGTTTAGGTCCGCAAGAGACCCAGTACTTC. It translates to CASGLGPQETQYF.

The J gene is TRBJ2-3, the V gene TRBV29-1; 7 positions agree with TRBD1. Trimming at V came to 7 bases and at J to 0 bases, leaving 4 bases not matched to a gene. The germline V gene has CDR1 SQVTM and CDR2 ANQGSEA. The CDR3 spans 13 residues. The CDR3 loop reads CSGTGASTDTQYF. CDR3 in DNA: TGCAGCGGCACAGGGGCTAGCACAGATACGCAGTATTTT.

V usage is TRBV7-9 and J usage is TRBJ2-2, with a weak D call TRBD1 (5 bases). CDR3 size: 14 residues. Trimming took 4 bases from V and 7 from J, leaving 13 bases between them. In germline, CDR1 is SEHNR, CDR2 FQNEAQ (reference sequence). CDR3 bases: TGTGCCAGCAGCTCCCAGGGTAATAACGGGGAGCTGTTTTTT. Translated: CASSSQGNNGELFF.

The chain links TRBV27 to TRBJ2-3; 9 nucleotides align to TRBD1. The CDR3 is made up of 15 amino acids. V trimming: 3 bases; J trimming: 4 bases; junction bases outside the gene matches: 5. Germline V gene data show CDR1 as MNHEY and CDR2 as SMNVEV (reference sequence). The CDR3 region is CASSFGTGHSDTQYF. The CDR3 DNA reads as TGTGCCAGCAGTTTTGGGACAGGGCATTCAGATACGCAGTATTTT.

This sequence joins TRBV6-1 and TRBJ2-1; 9 nucleotides agree with TRBD1. The V segment lost 6 bases and the J segment 7 bases; nucleotides outside the gene matches: 4. The germline V gene has CDR1 MNHNS and CDR2 SASEGT. The CDR3 is made up of 13 amino acids. CDR3 residues: CASSWTGANEQFF. The CDR3 DNA follows: TGTGCCAGCAGCTGGACAGGGGCGAATGAGCAGTTCTTC.

This clone was observed a single time. The gene calls are TRBV2 and TRBJ1-2; D possibly corresponds to TRBD1 (6 bases). The CDR3 covers 14 residues. Trimming cost V 11 bases and J 6 bases, with 22 bases left between them. The germline CDR1 and CDR2 sequences are SNHLY and FYNNEI. The chain's CDR3 is CASAGPGTLNGYTF. As DNA, the CDR3 is TGTGCCTCAGCAGGTCCCGGGACACTTAATGGCTACACCTTC. The variable domain in full, with the rest retrieved from reference TRBV2 and TRBJ1-2, is EPEVTQTPSHQVTQMGQEVILRCVPISNHLYFYWYRQILGQKVEFLVSFYNNEISEKSEIFDDQFSVERPDGSNFTLKIRSTKLEDSAMYFCASAGPGTLNGYTFGSGTRLTVV.

The chain joins TRBV27 to TRBJ2-5, with TRBD2 matching 7 bases. The CDR3 runs 15 residues. Per the germline V gene, CDR1 is MNHEY and CDR2 is SMNVEV (reference sequence). The V segment lost 5 bases and the J segment 3 bases; nucleotides outside the gene matches: 9. The CDR3 is CASSATSGTKETQYF. CDR3 DNA: TGTGCCAGCAGTGCAACATCCGGGACTAAAGAGACCCAGTACTTC.

This chain uses TRBV14 with TRBJ1-2; weak D call: TRBD1 (5 bases). Trimming removed 9 bases from V and 4 bases from J, with 15 bases in between. CDR3 size: 13 residues. The V gene's germline CDR1 is SGHDN and CDR2 FVKESK. Here the CDR3 DNA reads TGTGCCAGATACGAGGGGCCGATCTATGGCTACACCTTC. This gives the protein CARYEGPIYGYTF.

This clone has only a few counts. V usage is TRBV7-9 and J usage is TRBJ2-3, with 13 bases aligning to TRBD2. Germline V gives CDR1 SEHNR, CDR2 FQNEAQ (reference sequence). V lost 5 bases and J lost 3; bases outside the gene matches: 5. CDR3 length: 16 amino acids. This chain's CDR3 is CASSPGTSGITDTQYF. The CDR3 DNA is TGTGCCAGCAGCCCAGGGACTAGCGGGATAACAGATACGCAGTATTTT.

The CDR3 sequence: CASSQAGGGGETQYF. The CDR3 nucleotides read TGCGCCAGCAGCCAAGCAGGGGGCGGCGGAGAGACCCAGTACTTC. The gene calls are TRBV4-3 and TRBJ2-5, with TRBD1 identical over 8 bases. Germline V gene sequence: CDR1 LGHNA, CDR2 YSLEER. V was clipped by 1 base and J by 4 bases; unmatched bases: 5. The CDR3 consists of 15 residues.

The V and J genes are TRBV7-2 and TRBJ1-3, with TRBD1 matching over 7 bases. The CDR3 sequence is 15 residues long. Trimming took 4 bases from V and 1 from J; bases not matched to a gene: 4. Germline CDR1 SGHTA, CDR2 FQGNSA. The CDR3 here is CASSSVTGSGNTIYF. In DNA, the CDR3 is TGTGCCAGCAGCTCAGTGACAGGGTCTGGAAACACCATATATTTT.

This clone has just a few counts. The genes are TRBV29-1 and TRBJ1-2; D is undetermined. The CDR3 has 13 residues. Germline CDR1 is SQVTM and CDR2 is ANQGSEA. With 3 bases removed from V and 8 bases from J, the gap between germline ends came to 16 bases. This CDR3 reads CSVEIFRREGYTF. DNA for the CDR3: TGCAGCGTTGAGATATTCAGGAGAGAGGGCTACACCTTC.

The chain couples TRBV5-1 to TRBJ2-3; no clear D gene. V gave up 4 bases and J gave up 0 bases, with 15 bases separating them. The CDR3 loop spans 16 amino acids. CDR1 is SGHRS and CDR2 is YFSETQ in the germline V gene. The CDR3 coding sequence is TGCGCCAGCAGCATACAACAACCTTTGAGCACAGATACGCAGTATTTT. Its protein product is CASSIQQPLSTDTQYF.

This clone showed up just a few times. This chain's CDR3 is CASSEWTSGSPYEQYV. CDR3 in DNA: TGTGCCAGCAGCGAATGGACTAGCGGGAGCCCCTACGAGCAGTACGTC. The genes are TRBV7-2 and TRBJ2-7; 13 bases match TRBD2. The CDR3 is 16 amino acids. Germline CDR1 is SGHTA and CDR2 is FQGNSA. After removal of 5 bases from V and 2 bases from J, the junction contained 6 bases not matched to a gene.

Regarding this clone: A much more abundant neighbour one base away suggests this may be a read error. The chain combines TRBV7-3 with TRBJ2-2; D is uncertain. CDR1 is SGHTA, CDR2 FQGTGA, per germline. The V end was cut by 0 bases, the J end by 7 bases, with 0 bases between. This CDR3 is built from 11 residues. This CDR3 is CASSLTGELFF. The CDR3 DNA sequence: TGTGCCAGCAGCTTAACCGGGGAGCTGTTTTTT.

The rearrangement joins TRBV30 to TRBJ1-1, with 9 bases fitting TRBD1. The junction had 8 bases not matched to a gene; V was cut back by 5 bases and J by 10 bases. This CDR3 is 12 amino acids long. CDR1 and CDR2 (germline): GTSNPN, SVGIG (reference sequence). The CDR3 is CAWEGQGGGAFF. The CDR3 coding sequence is TGTGCCTGGGAGGGACAGGGTGGTGGAGCTTTCTTT.

This clone was seen only once. The chain joins TRBV25-1 to TRBJ2-5, with D tentatively TRBD2 (6 bases). The CDR3 is 14 amino acids. Germline CDR1 is MGHDK and CDR2 is SYGVNS. V was pared by 8 bases and J by 5 bases, with 18 bases between. The CDR3 is CASGPSSSAETQYF. The CDR3 DNA reads TGTGCCAGCGGTCCCTCATCTAGCGCCGAGACCCAGTACTTC. Combining the CDR3 with reference TRBV25-1 and TRBJ2-5 gives the whole variable domain EADIYQTPRYLVIGTGKKITLECSQTMGHDKMYWYQQDPGMELHLIHYSYGVNSTEKGDLSSESTVSRIRTEHFPLTLESARPSHTSQYLCASGPSSSAETQYFGPGTRLLVL.

The chain has TRBV7-3 and TRBJ2-3; TRBD2 might be the D (6 bases). Germline CDR1 and CDR2: SGHTA and FQGTGA. The V end lost 4 bases, the J end lost 3 bases, and 14 bases lay between the germline ends. The CDR3 has 15 amino acids. The DNA of the CDR3 is TGTGCCAGCAGCTCTGGCGGGACGGTAACAGATACGCAGTATTTT. The encoded protein is CASSSGGTVTDTQYF.

The rearrangement uses TRBV4-3 and TRBJ1-2; the match to TRBD1 covers 9 bases. V was pared by 1 base and J by 2 bases, with 8 bases of the junction left unmatched. The CDR3 contains 17 residues. Germline CDR1 and CDR2: LGHNA and YSLEER. The CDR3 coding sequence is TGCGCCAGCAGCCAAGGGCCCCGACAGGGGGGAAACTATGGCTACACCTTC. It encodes CASSQGPRQGGNYGYTF.

This chain links TRBV4-3 with TRBJ2-3, with 10 bases matching TRBD2. CDR3 length: 16 amino acids. The V gene's germline CDR1 is LGHNA and CDR2 YSLEER. Germline trimming cut 1 base from V and 1 base from J; bases unmatched to any gene: 2. Written as DNA, the CDR3 is TGCGCCAGCAGCCAAGCCGGGACTAGCGGCACAGATACGCAGTATTTT. Protein: CASSQAGTSGTDTQYF.

The sample holds a few counts of this clone. The chain links TRBV4-2 to TRBJ1-1; 7 bases line up with TRBD1. CDR3 size: 17 residues. Germline loops: CDR1 LGHNA, CDR2 YNFKEQ. With V trimmed by 4 bases and J by 0 bases, 11 bases remained unmatched. CDR3 bases: TGTGCCAGCAGCCTTAAGCTACAGGGGAGGATGAACACTGAAGCTTTCTTT. It is translated as CASSLKLQGRMNTEAFF.

This sequence joins TRBV5-1 and TRBJ1-2; D is possibly TRBD1 (5 bases). Germline V gene data show CDR1 as SGHRS and CDR2 as YFSETQ. Trimming shortened V by 3 bases and J by 4 bases, and 13 bases separated the two germline ends. This CDR3 has 14 amino acids. The DNA of the CDR3 is TGCGCCAGCAGCTCCGAGGGACGGATCTATGGCTACACCTTC. Protein sequence: CASSSEGRIYGYTF.